The rows below give T cell receptor beta chains drawn from one sample of a study of radiotherapy plus CTLA-4 blockade in lung cancer. Sequencing used immunoSEQ multiplex PCR; TCRdb keeps in-frame clones, though not all of them. The sample carries 65,000 to 85,000 clones, roughly 80% recorded once. The starting material was peripheral blood, obtained from a patient treated with radiotherapy plus ipilimumab. These receptors were collected from a human donor with non-small cell lung cancer whose response to radiotherapy plus ipilimumab could not be evaluated. Each CDR3 is given with its conserved first and last residue. The D gene is left open where the match is weak. Clone size, where shown, is once, few, many, or a class for clones that have expanded.

j_call v_call clone_size d_call cdr3_aa cdr3_nt
TRBJ2-3 TRBV7-2 . . CASSRSNSGGTQYF TGTGCCAGCAGTCGGTCCAATAGCGGAGGTACGCAGTATTTT
TRBJ1-2 TRBV27 once TRBD1 CASRTGGLDGYTF TGTGCCAGCAGGACAGGGGGTCTGGATGGCTACACCTTC
TRBJ2-7 TRBV5-6 . TRBD2 CASSVLAEVYEQYF TGTGCCAGCAGCGTACTAGCGGAGGTCTACGAGCAGTACTTC
TRBJ2-3 TRBV19 . . CASSPEGGTDTQYF TGTGCCAGTAGCCCCGAGGGGGGGACAGATACGCAGTATTTT
TRBJ2-3 TRBV10-1 . TRBD1 CASSVGTGEVVTDTQYF TGCGCCAGCAGTGTCGGGACAGGGGAAGTGGTCACAGATACGCAGTATTTT
TRBJ1-4 TRBV28 . TRBD1 CASRDTGATNEKLFF TGTGCCAGCAGGGACACAGGGGCAACTAATGAAAAACTGTTTTTT
TRBJ1-4 TRBV28 . . CASSLLLWGDLATNEKLFF TGTGCCAGCAGTTTACTTTTATGGGGGGACCTCGCAACTAATGAAAAACTGTTTTTT
TRBJ1-4 TRBV9 . TRBD1 CASSPWDRVGEKLFF TGTGCCAGCAGCCCCTGGGACAGGGTGGGTGAAAAACTGTTTTTT
TRBJ1-4 TRBV9 . . CASSVEGVRGEKLFF TGTGCCAGCAGCGTAGAGGGAGTGAGAGGTGAAAAACTGTTTTTT
TRBJ1-5 TRBV19 few TRBD1 CASVDRDNQPQHF TGTGCCAGTGTGGACAGGGACAATCAGCCCCAGCATTTT